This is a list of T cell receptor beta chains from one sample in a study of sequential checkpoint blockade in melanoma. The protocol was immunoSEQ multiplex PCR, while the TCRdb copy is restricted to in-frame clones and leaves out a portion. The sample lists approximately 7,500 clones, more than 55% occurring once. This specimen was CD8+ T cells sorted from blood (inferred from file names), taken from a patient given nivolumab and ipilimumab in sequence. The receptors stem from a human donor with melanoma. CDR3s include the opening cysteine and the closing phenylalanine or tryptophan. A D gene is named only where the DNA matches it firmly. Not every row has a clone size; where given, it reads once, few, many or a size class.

CDR3aa: CASSLNRGSSEAFF
CDR3nt: TGTGCCAGCAGTTTAAACAGGGGGTCGTCTGAAGCTTTCTTT
len: 14
j_gene: TRBJ1-1
abundance: .
v_gene: TRBV27
d_gene: TRBD1

CDR3aa: CASKRQEMEAFF
CDR3nt: TGTGCCAGCAAACGACAGGAGATGGAAGCTTTCTTT
len: 12
j_gene: TRBJ1-1
abundance: .
v_gene: TRBV28
d_gene: .

CDR3aa: CASSLGRGQYYEQYF
CDR3nt: TGTGCCAGCAGCTTAGGACGCGGGCAGTACTACGAGCAGTACTTC
len: 15
j_gene: TRBJ2-7
abundance: .
v_gene: TRBV5-4
d_gene: .

CDR3aa: CTSISGTVLNEQFF
CDR3nt: TGCACCAGCATCTCCGGGACTGTACTAAATGAGCAGTTCTTC
len: 14
j_gene: TRBJ2-1
abundance: few
v_gene: TRBV1
d_gene: .

CDR3aa: CASSQARNEKLFF
CDR3nt: TGCGCCAGCAGCCAAGCCAGGAATGAAAAACTGTTTTTT
len: 13
j_gene: TRBJ1-4
abundance: .
v_gene: TRBV4-1
d_gene: .

CDR3aa: CASSIGASGNTIYF
CDR3nt: TGTGCCAGTAGTATCGGAGCCTCTGGAAACACCATATATTTT
len: 14
j_gene: TRBJ1-3
abundance: .
v_gene: TRBV19
d_gene: .

CDR3aa: CASSRSTAAFF
CDR3nt: TGCGCCAGCAGTCGGTCGACAGCGGCTTTCTTT
len: 11
j_gene: TRBJ1-1
abundance: few
v_gene: TRBV23-1
d_gene: .

CDR3aa: CASSQDTGGSYNEQFF
CDR3nt: TGCGCCAGCAGCCAAGATACGGGGGGCTCCTACAATGAGCAGTTCTTC
len: 16
j_gene: TRBJ2-1
abundance: few
v_gene: TRBV5-4
d_gene: TRBD2

CDR3aa: CASSLGQGQPQHF
CDR3nt: TGTGCCAGCAGCTTGGGACAGGGGCAGCCCCAGCATTTT
len: 13
j_gene: TRBJ1-5
abundance: .
v_gene: TRBV5-4
d_gene: TRBD1

CDR3aa: CAWAGTGDSPLHF
CDR3nt: TGTGCCTGGGCCGGGACAGGGGATTCACCCCTCCACTTT
len: 13
j_gene: TRBJ1-6
abundance: few
v_gene: TRBV30
d_gene: TRBD1

CDR3aa: CASSLGQGAREQYF
CDR3nt: TGTGCCAGCAGCTTGGGGCAGGGGGCGAGAGAGCAGTACTTC
len: 14
j_gene: TRBJ2-7
abundance: few
v_gene: TRBV5-5
d_gene: TRBD1

CDR3aa: CASSQDVEVYEQYF
CDR3nt: TGTGCCAGCAGCCAAGACGTAGAGGTCTACGAGCAGTACTTC
len: 14
j_gene: TRBJ2-7
abundance: .
v_gene: TRBV7-3
d_gene: .

CDR3aa: CASSPGDKSDYGYTF
CDR3nt: TGTGCCAGCAGTCCTGGGGACAAATCCGACTATGGCTACACCTTC
len: 15
j_gene: TRBJ1-2
abundance: .
v_gene: TRBV6-5
d_gene: .

CDR3aa: CASTRRGSNTEAFF
CDR3nt: TGTGCCAGTACACGAAGAGGTTCGAACACTGAAGCTTTCTTT
len: 14
j_gene: TRBJ1-1
abundance: .
v_gene: TRBV19
d_gene: .

CDR3aa: CASSLGAGANVLTF
CDR3nt: TGTGCCAGCAGCTTGGGCGCTGGGGCCAACGTCCTGACTTTC
len: 14
j_gene: TRBJ2-6
abundance: .
v_gene: TRBV11-3
d_gene: .

CDR3aa: CASSAAAGQGYGYTF
CDR3nt: TGTGCCAGCAGCGCAGCGGCGGGACAGGGCTATGGCTACACCTTC
len: 15
j_gene: TRBJ1-2
abundance: .
v_gene: TRBV9
d_gene: TRBD1

CDR3aa: CASSLRVFSNQPQHF
CDR3nt: TGTGCCAGCAGCCTCCGGGTCTTTAGCAATCAGCCCCAGCATTTT
len: 15
j_gene: TRBJ1-5
abundance: .
v_gene: TRBV7-2
d_gene: .

CDR3aa: CASSVGGATNEKLFF
CDR3nt: TGTGCCAGCAGCGTAGGGGGGGCAACTAATGAAAAACTGTTTTTT
len: 15
j_gene: TRBJ1-4
abundance: .
v_gene: TRBV9
d_gene: .

CDR3aa: CASSFGVAYEQYF
CDR3nt: TGTGCCAGCAGTTTCGGGGTGGCCTACGAGCAGTACTTC
len: 13
j_gene: TRBJ2-7
abundance: .
v_gene: TRBV27
d_gene: .

CDR3aa: CASSWDRSYEQYF
CDR3nt: TGTGCCAGCAGTTGGGACAGATCCTACGAGCAGTACTTC
len: 13
j_gene: TRBJ2-7
abundance: few
v_gene: TRBV6-6
d_gene: TRBD1

CDR3aa: CASSLRSAHWTEAFF
CDR3nt: TGCGCCAGCAGCTTGCGGTCCGCGCACTGGACTGAAGCTTTCTTT
len: 15
j_gene: TRBJ1-1
abundance: few
v_gene: TRBV5-1
d_gene: .

CDR3aa: CASSMTSGGEYEQYF
CDR3nt: TGTGCCAGTAGTATGACTAGCGGGGGGGAATACGAGCAGTACTTC
len: 15
j_gene: TRBJ2-7
abundance: few
v_gene: TRBV19
d_gene: TRBD2

CDR3aa: CSVPGRTEAFF
CDR3nt: TGCAGCGTTCCAGGGAGGACTGAAGCTTTCTTT
len: 11
j_gene: TRBJ1-1
abundance: .
v_gene: TRBV29-1
d_gene: .

CDR3aa: CASSTQGYEQYF
CDR3nt: TGTGCCAGCAGCACGCAGGGGTACGAGCAGTACTTC
len: 12
j_gene: TRBJ2-7
abundance: few
v_gene: TRBV5-5
d_gene: .

CDR3aa: CSADRSYEQYF
CDR3nt: TGCAGTGCTGACAGGTCCTACGAGCAGTACTTC
len: 11
j_gene: TRBJ2-7
abundance: once
v_gene: TRBV20-1
d_gene: .

CDR3aa: CASSQEAGSYEQYF
CDR3nt: TGCGCCAGCAGCCAAGAAGCAGGGTCCTACGAGCAGTACTTC
len: 14
j_gene: TRBJ2-7
abundance: .
v_gene: TRBV4-1
d_gene: .

CDR3aa: CASSVAVTGNYEQYF
CDR3nt: TGTGCCAGCAGCGTAGCTGTAACAGGGAACTACGAGCAGTACTTC
len: 15
j_gene: TRBJ2-7
abundance: .
v_gene: TRBV9
d_gene: .

CDR3aa: CASSRTGLFGTEAFF
CDR3nt: TGCGCCAGCAGCCGCACAGGGTTGTTCGGCACTGAAGCTTTCTTT
len: 15
j_gene: TRBJ1-1
abundance: .
v_gene: TRBV4-1
d_gene: .

CDR3aa: CASTRGANQPQHF
CDR3nt: TGTGCCAGCACCCGGGGAGCTAATCAGCCCCAGCATTTT
len: 13
j_gene: TRBJ1-5
abundance: .
v_gene: TRBV7-8
d_gene: .

CDR3aa: CASSSYTDTQYF
CDR3nt: TGTGCCAGCAGCTCGTACACAGATACGCAGTATTTT
len: 12
j_gene: TRBJ2-3
abundance: few
v_gene: TRBV7-9
d_gene: .

CDR3aa: CASSSAGANQPQHF
CDR3nt: TGTGCCAGCAGTTCAGCAGGGGCCAATCAGCCCCAGCATTTT
len: 14
j_gene: TRBJ1-5
abundance: .
v_gene: TRBV27
d_gene: .

CDR3aa: CASIASGGGYTF
CDR3nt: TGTGCCAGCATCGCCTCCGGTGGTGGCTACACCTTC
len: 12
j_gene: TRBJ1-2
abundance: .
v_gene: TRBV7-9
d_gene: .

CDR3aa: CATLGQGSYEQYF
CDR3nt: TGTGCCACCTTGGGACAGGGATCCTACGAGCAGTACTTC
len: 13
j_gene: TRBJ2-7
abundance: .
v_gene: TRBV10-3
d_gene: TRBD1

CDR3aa: CASSPFPRDRRTEETQYF
CDR3nt: TGCGCCAGCAGCCCTTTCCCGCGGGACAGACGAACCGAAGAGACCCAGTACTTC
len: 18
j_gene: TRBJ2-5
abundance: few
v_gene: TRBV5-1
d_gene: .

CDR3aa: CASSVQETMNTEAFF
CDR3nt: TGTGCCAGCAGTGTACAGGAGACCATGAACACTGAAGCTTTCTTT
len: 15
j_gene: TRBJ1-1
abundance: .
v_gene: TRBV2
d_gene: .

CDR3aa: CASSQGAGGRQPQHF
CDR3nt: TGCGCCAGCAGCCAAGGGGCAGGGGGCAGGCAGCCCCAGCATTTT
len: 15
j_gene: TRBJ1-5
abundance: .
v_gene: TRBV4-3
d_gene: TRBD1

CDR3aa: CASSRSGGGDEQFF
CDR3nt: TGTGCCAGCAGTAGGAGCGGGGGGGGTGATGAGCAGTTCTTC
len: 14
j_gene: TRBJ2-1
abundance: .
v_gene: TRBV6-4
d_gene: TRBD2

CDR3aa: CASSVGGQGPGYTF
CDR3nt: TGTGCCAGCAGTGTCGGGGGACAGGGACCCGGCTACACCTTC
len: 14
j_gene: TRBJ1-2
abundance: .
v_gene: TRBV2
d_gene: TRBD1

CDR3aa: CASSFRQGANTIYF
CDR3nt: TGTGCCAGCAGCTTTCGACAGGGGGCGAACACCATATATTTT
len: 14
j_gene: TRBJ1-3
abundance: .
v_gene: TRBV5-6
d_gene: TRBD1

CDR3aa: CASSDLTGHLFSGNTIYF
CDR3nt: TGTGCCAGCAGTGACCTAACAGGCCACCTCTTTTCAGGAAACACCATATATTTT
len: 18
j_gene: TRBJ1-3
abundance: .
v_gene: TRBV25-1
d_gene: .

CDR3aa: CASRFGLAGSVGTQYF
CDR3nt: TGTGCCAGCCGTTTCGGACTAGCGGGGTCCGTGGGGACCCAGTACTTC
len: 16
j_gene: TRBJ2-5
abundance: .
v_gene: TRBV11-2
d_gene: TRBD2

CDR3aa: CASSRPYEQYF
CDR3nt: TGCGCCAGCAGCCGGCCCTACGAGCAGTACTTC
len: 11
j_gene: TRBJ2-7
abundance: .
v_gene: TRBV4-1
d_gene: .

CDR3aa: CASSQTGTGSYNSPLHF
CDR3nt: TGTGCCAGCAGCCAAACCGGGACAGGGTCCTATAATTCACCCCTCCACTTT
len: 17
j_gene: TRBJ1-6
abundance: once
v_gene: TRBV4-2
d_gene: TRBD1